The TCR beta chain described here comes from a study of T-cell reconstitution after alpha-beta-depleted transplantation in children. General study findings and limits: In patients about two months after transplant, alpha-beta T cells reportedly arose from several hundred expanded graft clones.

A note on this clonotype: Its antigen remains unknown. With a much larger clone just one base away, this may be a read error.

CDR3 length: 12 residues. Trimming shortened V by 6 bases and J by 2 bases, and 8 bases separated the two germline ends. Germline assignment: CDR1 SQVTM and CDR2 ANQGSEA. During its preparation, the TCRbeta library received unique molecular identifiers. TCRdb itself ran the PCR reads through MiXCR, one entry per CDR3 protein. The sample lists about 150,000 distinct CDR3 sequences; around 10% were seen once. The source was PBMCs, collected before TCRalphabeta/CD19-depleted stem cell transplant. The J gene is TRBJ2-1, the V gene TRBV29-1; D not resolved. This clonotype originated in a boy between 2 and 10 years old with acute myeloid leukemia, due to receive a stem cell transplant. Written as DNA, the CDR3 is TGCAGCGTCATGAGCCCCTACAATGAGCAGTTCTTC. Protein: CSVMSPYNEQFF.